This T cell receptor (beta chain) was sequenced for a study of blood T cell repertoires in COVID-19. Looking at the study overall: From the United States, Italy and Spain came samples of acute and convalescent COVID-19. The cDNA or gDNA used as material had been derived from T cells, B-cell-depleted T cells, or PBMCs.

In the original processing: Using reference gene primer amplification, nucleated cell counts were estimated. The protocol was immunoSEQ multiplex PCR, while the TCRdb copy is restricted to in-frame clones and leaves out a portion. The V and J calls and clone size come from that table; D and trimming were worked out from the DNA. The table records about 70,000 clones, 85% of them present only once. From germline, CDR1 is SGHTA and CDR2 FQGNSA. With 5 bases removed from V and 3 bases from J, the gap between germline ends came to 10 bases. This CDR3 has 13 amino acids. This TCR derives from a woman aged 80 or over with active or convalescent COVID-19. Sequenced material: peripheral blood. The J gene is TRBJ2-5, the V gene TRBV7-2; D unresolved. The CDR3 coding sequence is TGTGCCAGCAGCGGCCAGGTTGAAGAGACCCAGTACTTC. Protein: CASSGQVEETQYF. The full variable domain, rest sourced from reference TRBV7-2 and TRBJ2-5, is GAGVSQSPSNKVTEKGKDVELRCDPISGHTALYWYRQSLGQGLEFLIYFQGNSAPDKSGLPSDRFSAERTGGSVSTLTIQRTQQEDSAVYLCASSGQVEETQYFGPGTRLLVL.